These 2 T cell receptor beta chains originate from one sample sequenced in a study of shared clonotypes between healthy human individuals. Data came from immunoSEQ multiplex PCR; TCRdb stores just in-frame clones and leaves some out. Of about 2.4 million clones listed, over 85% are singletons. The specimen sequenced was naive CD4+ T cells sorted from blood. The subset was: CD45RA+ positively selected. The receptors derive from a man aged 18 to 30 in good health.

DNA of the CDR3: TGTGCCAGCAGCCTACTAATAGCGGCGACCTACGAGCAGTACTTC. Translated: CASSLLIAATYEQYF. The rearrangement links TRBV11-2 to TRBJ2-7; weak D call: TRBD2 (6 bases). V lost 5 bases to trimming and J lost 2 bases, with 16 bases between them. Germline CDR1 reads SGHAT; CDR2 reads FQNNGV. The length of the CDR3 is 15 residues.

Of note for this clone: Other DNA sequences in the sample encode the same CDR3. The V and J genes are TRBV28 and TRBJ1-5, with D perhaps matching TRBD1 (6 bases). The V gene's germline CDR1 is MDHEN and CDR2 SYDVKM. Trimming left V 2 bases short and J 3 bases short, with 11 bases between. The CDR3 consists of 15 residues. In DNA form, the CDR3 reads TGTGCCAGCAGTTTAGGTACAGGGAACAATCAGCCCCAGCATTTT. Its translation is CASSLGTGNNQPQHF.